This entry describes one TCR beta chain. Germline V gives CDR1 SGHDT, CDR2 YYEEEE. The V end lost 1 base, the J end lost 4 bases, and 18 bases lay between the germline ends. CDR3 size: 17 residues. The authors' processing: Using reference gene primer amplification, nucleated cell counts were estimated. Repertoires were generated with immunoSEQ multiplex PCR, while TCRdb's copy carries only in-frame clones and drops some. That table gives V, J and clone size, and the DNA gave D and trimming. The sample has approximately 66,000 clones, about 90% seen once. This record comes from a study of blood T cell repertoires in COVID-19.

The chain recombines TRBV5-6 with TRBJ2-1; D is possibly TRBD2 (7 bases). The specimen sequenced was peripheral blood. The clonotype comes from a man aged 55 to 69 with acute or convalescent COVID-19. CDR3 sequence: CASSLSGGGGLYNEQFF. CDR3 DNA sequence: TGTGCCAGCAGCTTGTCGGGAGGCGGGGGCCTTTACAATGAGCAGTTCTTC.